This TCR beta chain was recovered during a study of CXCR3-negative and CXCR3-positive naive CD8 T cells. UMI-labeled 5' RACE TRB cDNA libraries were prepared from the cells. Reprocessing the 5' RACE reads, TCRdb reports a single entry for every CDR3 protein and omits DNA. Recorded here are roughly 8,000 distinct CDR3 sequences; the top ten clones represent more than 2%. This clonotype is labeled medium-sized based on frequency. The sequencing sample was made of naive CXCR3- CD8+ T cells from blood. The subset is: CD45RO-CCR7+CD27+CD95- naive CD8+ T cells lacking CXCR3 (TNR3-). The TCR was taken from a human donor in good health. Some clones in this sample may be carry-over from other donors' samples.

The CDR3 spells CSARLGGGKTQYF. V is TRBV20-1 and J is TRBJ2-5; the D call from TCRdb, TRBD1, cannot be confirmed without DNA. The CDR3 is 13 amino acids. Germline CDR1 reads DFQATT; CDR2 reads SNEGSKA (reference sequence).